The next 12 T cell receptor beta chains were all read from a single sample in a study of T cell repertoires in cytomegalovirus infection. TCRdb recomputed calls from the reads with MiXCR, one row per CDR3 protein. Among 290,000 or so distinct CDR3 sequences listed, roughly a tenth were seen once. Material for sequencing was PBMCs. The receptors shown here come from a human donor in good health (CMV status not recorded). Some clones in this sample may be carry-over from other donors' samples.

This clonotype was recorded many times. V gene TRBV10-3 combines with J gene TRBJ1-2; D perhaps matches TRBD1 (6 bases). The V gene lost 4 bases and the J gene lost 4 bases, with 16 bases spanning the gap. From germline, CDR1 is ENHRY and CDR2 SYGVKD. The CDR3 covers 15 residues. The chain's CDR3 is CAISGMTGEIYGYTF. Here the CDR3 DNA reads TGTGCCATCAGTGGGATGACAGGAGAAATCTATGGCTACACCTTC.

The chain links TRBV6-5 to TRBJ2-1; no clear D. CDR1 and CDR2 (germline): MNHEY, SVGAGI. This CDR3 is 13 amino acids long. The V end lost 0 bases, the J end lost 6 bases, and 6 bases lay between the germline ends. The CDR3 is CASSYSPLNEQFF. The DNA for the CDR3 is TGTGCCAGCAGTTACTCCCCGCTCAATGAGCAGTTCTTC.

This clonotype was counted between two and nine times. V gene TRBV12-3 or TRBV12-4 combines with J gene TRBJ2-1; D call uncertain. CDR3 length equals 14 residues. V was trimmed by 0 bases and J by 4 bases, leaving 7 bases between them. For the CDR3, the DNA is TGTGCCAGCAGTTTAGCTCTGGCTTACAATGAGCAGTTCTTC. Translated, it gives CASSLALAYNEQFF.

This clonotype has a count of ten or more. J is TRBJ2-3 and V is TRBV29-1; perhaps TRBD1 as D (5 bases). This CDR3 is built from 12 residues. The V and J ends lost 7 bases and 2 bases respectively, with 10 bases between them. Germline V CDR1 and CDR2: SQVTM, ANQGSEA. The CDR3 protein is CSAQGHTDTQYF. In DNA form, the CDR3 reads TGCAGCGCCCAGGGTCACACAGATACGCAGTATTTT.

This clonotype was detected many times. The rearrangement links TRBV7-2 to TRBJ2-3; no clear D gene. The V end was cut by 4 bases, the J end by 2 bases, with 10 bases between. CDR3 size: 14 residues. CDR1 is SGHTA and CDR2 is FQGNSA in the germline V gene. CDR3 DNA: TGTGCCAGCAGCTACGCGACGTCCACAGATACGCAGTATTTT. It yields the protein CASSYATSTDTQYF. The full variable domain, its missing parts supplied by reference TRBV7-2 and TRBJ2-3, is GAGVSQSPSNKVTEKGKDVELRCDPISGHTALYWYRQSLGQGLEFLIYFQGNSAPDKSGLPSDRFSAERTGGSVSTLTIQRTQQEDSAVYLCASSYATSTDTQYFGPGTRLTVL.

This clonotype has a count of ten or more. The chain employs TRBV14 and TRBJ2-2; 15 bases map to TRBD2. V was clipped by 5 bases and J by 5 bases; unmatched bases: 12. The CDR3 length is 19 residues. CDR1 SGHDN and CDR2 FVKESK come from the germline V gene. The CDR3 DNA sequence: TGTGCCAGCAGCTTCAAACCGGGACTAGCGGGGGGACCGACCGGGGAGCTGTTTTTT. Its protein is CASSFKPGLAGGPTGELFF.

About this clonotype itself: With a much larger clone just one base away, this may be a read error. The genes are TRBV2 and TRBJ1-2; 9 bases line up with TRBD1. Germline CDR1 and CDR2: SNHLY and FYNNEI. This CDR3 spans 15 amino acids. The CDR3 DNA follows: TGTGCCAGCAGGGACCGGGACAGGGTCGTCGCTGGCGACACCTTC. As protein: CASRDRDRVVAGDTF.

This clonotype was counted a few times. The rearrangement links TRBV20-1 to TRBJ1-1, with D possibly TRBD1 on 6 matching bases. This CDR3 has 14 amino acids. Trimming took 1 base from V and 0 from J, leaving 9 bases between them. From germline, CDR1 is DFQATT and CDR2 SNEGSKA (reference sequence). The CDR3 loop reads CSARAGTLNTEAFF. The CDR3 nucleotides are TGCAGTGCTAGAGCTGGGACATTGAACACTGAAGCTTTCTTT.

This clonotype appeared many times. The chain recombines TRBV19 with TRBJ1-1, with 7 bases lining up with TRBD1. The CDR3 consists of 13 residues. Germline V gene sequence: CDR1 LNHDA, CDR2 SQIVND (reference sequence). The ends lost 7 bases at V and 1 base at J; junction bases unmatched: 3. This chain's CDR3 is CASTRTGNTEAFF. CDR3 bases: TGTGCCAGTACCCGGACAGGGAACACTGAAGCTTTCTTT.

This clonotype has ten or more counts. This chain joins TRBV4-3 and TRBJ2-5, with TRBD2 matching 11 bases. In germline, CDR1 is LGHNA, CDR2 YSLEER. This CDR3 has 21 residues. The trim removed 0 bases at V and 3 bases at J, leaving 18 bases unmatched. CDR3 nucleotides: TGCGCCAGCAGCCAAGATGGTCCGGGACTAGCGGATACAACGGAAAAAGAGACCCAGTACTTC. This sequence encodes CASSQDGPGLADTTEKETQYF.

The V call is TRBV5-6, the J call TRBJ2-7; no clear D gene. The V gene lost 5 bases and the J gene lost 1 base, with 16 bases spanning the gap. CDR1 is SGHDT and CDR2 is YYEEEE in the germline V gene. CDR3 length: 15 residues. The DNA of the CDR3 is TGTGCCAGCAGTTCGTCACCACGTCTTTCCTACGAGCAGTACTTC. Protein: CASSSSPRLSYEQYF.

The sample holds many counts of this clonotype. The chain joins TRBV6-2 or TRBV6-3 to TRBJ2-7, with a tentative D call TRBD1 (5 bases). This CDR3 is 13 amino acids long. CDR1 is MNHEY and CDR2 is SVGEGT in the germline V gene. Trimming removed 4 bases from V and 8 bases from J, with 15 bases in between. CDR3 loop: CASSSGHREKQYF. In DNA, the CDR3 is TGTGCCAGCAGTTCTGGACATCGCGAAAAGCAGTACTTC.